One sample yielded the 15 T cell receptor beta chains listed below, sequenced in a study of blood T cell repertoires in COVID-19. The method was immunoSEQ multiplex PCR; TCRdb's version includes in-frame clones alone and lacks a portion of them. This table holds a few hundred thousand clones, roughly 91% found once. The sample comprised peripheral blood. Every receptor here comes from a woman aged 30 to 39 with COVID-19, enrolled during active disease.

The chain combines TRBV25-1 with TRBJ2-4; a weak D match, TRBD1 (6 bases). The CDR3 covers 14 residues. Germline lookup yields CDR1 MGHDK and CDR2 SYGVNS. The CDR3 nucleotides read TGTGCTCACAGGGAACGGAGAGCCAAAAACATTCAGTACTTC. Protein product: CAHRERRAKNIQYF.

The chain recombines TRBV5-5 with TRBJ2-3; D not certain. CDR1 and CDR2 (germline): SGHKS, YYEKEE (reference sequence). This CDR3 region has 16 residues. The ends were cut back, 0 bases at V and 4 bases at J, with 15 bases in the middle. The CDR3 loop is CASSLVGSSSADTQYF. In DNA, the CDR3 is TGTGCCAGCAGCTTGGTCGGGTCATCCAGTGCAGATACGCAGTATTTT. Full variable domain (remainder filled in from reference TRBV5-5 and TRBJ2-3): DAGVTQSPTHLIKTRGQQVTLRCSPISGHKSVSWYQQVLGQGPQFIFQYYEKEERGRGNFPDRFSARQFPNYSSELNVNALLLGDSALYLCASSLVGSSSADTQYFGPGTRLTVL.

V gene TRBV6-5 combines with J gene TRBJ2-1, with TRBD1 matching over 8 bases. CDR3 length equals 14 residues. The V and J ends lost 6 bases and 6 bases, in that order; junction bases with no gene match: 7. Per germline, CDR1 MNHEY and CDR2 SVGAGI. Here the CDR3 DNA reads TGTGCCAGCAGCCGGGACAGGTCAACCAATGAGCAGTTCTTC. Protein: CASSRDRSTNEQFF.

The rearrangement joins TRBV29-1 to TRBJ1-6; possibly TRBD1 for D (6 bases). Trimming took off 3 bases at V and 4 bases at J, with 19 bases between the two ends. Germline V gene lookup returns CDR1 SQVTM and CDR2 ANQGSEA. The CDR3 extends over 17 amino acids. Here the CDR3 DNA reads TGCAGCGTTGAGGGGGGGCCACTCTCGCGATATAATTCACCCCTCCACTTT. Its protein is CSVEGGPLSRYNSPLHF.

The V and J genes are TRBV15 and TRBJ1-5; tentatively, D is TRBD1 (6 bases). Germline CDR1 LNHNV, CDR2 YYDKDF (reference sequence). Between the trimmed V and J ends, which lost 5 bases and 5 bases, there was a span of 13 bases. This CDR3 contains 14 residues. CDR3 nucleotide sequence: TGTGCCACCAGCCCCCGGGACACACATCAGCCCCAGCATTTT. Its protein product is CATSPRDTHQPQHF.

This chain links TRBV14 with TRBJ2-2; a weak D match, TRBD1 (6 bases). Between the trimmed V and J ends, which lost 0 bases and 0 bases, there was a span of 14 bases. There are 18 residues in the CDR3. Germline CDR1 is SGHDN and CDR2 is FVKESK. The CDR3 here is CASSQEFPGVANTGELFF. The DNA of the CDR3 is TGTGCCAGCAGCCAAGAATTTCCAGGGGTGGCGAACACCGGGGAGCTGTTTTTT.

The sample holds one count of this clone. Sequence at one end of the junction differs from germline and may be a read error. CDR3 loop: CASSLAGRGLSGF. As DNA, the CDR3 is TGCGCCAGCAGCTTGGCCGGCAGGGGGCTGTCGGGTTTC. The chain uses TRBV5-1 and TRBJ1-2; 8 bases are a match to TRBD1. The CDR3 runs 13 residues. Germline values: CDR1 SGHRS, CDR2 YFSETQ.

The rearrangement uses TRBV10-3 and TRBJ2-1; no firm D call. Deletions cut 3 bases from V and 0 bases from J, with 3 bases between. The CDR3 length is 13 residues. Germline assignment: CDR1 ENHRY and CDR2 SYGVKD. The CDR3 region has the DNA TGTGCCATCAGTGACTTCTCCTACAATGAGCAGTTCTTC. Translated: CAISDFSYNEQFF.

DNA for the CDR3: TGTGCCAGCAGTGAAGAGCGGGGTCTCCAAGAGACCCAGTACTTC. Protein sequence: CASSEERGLQETQYF. V usage is TRBV25-1 and J usage is TRBJ2-5; 7 bases match TRBD2. The CDR3 runs 15 residues. V was clipped by 2 bases and J by 1 base; unmatched bases: 4. Germline CDR1 and CDR2: MGHDK and SYGVNS.

The rearrangement joins TRBV11-2 to TRBJ1-2; no firm D call. Trimming removed 3 bases from V and 8 bases from J, with 10 bases in between. The germline V gene has CDR1 SGHAT and CDR2 FQNNGV. The CDR3 totals 12 residues. CDR3 bases: TGTGCCAGCAGCTTCCGACGGGGAGGCTACACCTTC. This encodes CASSFRRGGYTF.

The chain is built from TRBV30 and TRBJ1-6, with TRBD1 matching 11 bases. This CDR3 region has 14 residues. Looked up from germline, CDR1 is GTSNPN and CDR2 is SVGIG (reference sequence). V dropped 2 bases and J dropped 9; count of bases not matched to a gene: 3. The CDR3 reads CAWSIGTGGSPLHF. The CDR3 nucleotides are TGTGCCTGGAGTATAGGGACAGGGGGTTCACCCCTCCACTTT. The full variable domain, rest sourced from reference TRBV30 and TRBJ1-6, is SQTIHQWPATLVQPVGSPLSLECTVEGTSNPNLYWYRQAAGRGLQLLFYSVGIGQISSEVPQNLSASRPQDRQFILSSKKLLLSDSGFYLCAWSIGTGGSPLHFGNGTRLTVT.

The chain links TRBV4-1 to TRBJ2-7; 7 bases fit TRBD2. The V and J ends lost 1 base and 7 bases, in that order; junction bases with no gene match: 10. CDR1 MGHRA and CDR2 YSYEKL come from the germline V gene. The CDR3 loop spans 15 amino acids. Here the CDR3 DNA reads TGCGCCAGCAGCCAAGTGGTTGCGGGGGTGGGAGAGCAGTACTTC. Its protein is CASSQVVAGVGEQYF.

The gene calls are TRBV7-9 and TRBJ1-2, with TRBD1 identical over 12 bases. Germline V lookup: CDR1 SEHNR, CDR2 FQNEAQ (reference sequence). The junction had 13 bases not matched to a gene; V was cut back by 4 bases and J by 7 bases. This CDR3 has 17 residues. The CDR3 coding sequence is TGTGCCAGCAGCTCCCCGGGACAGGGGGCTTTTAGCTTTGGCTACACCTTC. Protein sequence: CASSSPGQGAFSFGYTF.

The CDR3 reads CASSYRVPAGTEAFF. CDR3 bases: TGTGCCAGCAGTTACCGGGTCCCGGCCGGCACTGAAGCTTTCTTT. The V and J genes are TRBV6-5 and TRBJ1-1; D ambiguous. V was cut by 2 bases and J by 4 bases, with 14 bases left in between. The CDR3 covers 15 residues. Looked up from germline, CDR1 is MNHEY and CDR2 is SVGAGI.

V is TRBV6-5 and J is TRBJ1-3, with unresolved D. The germline V gene has CDR1 MNHEY and CDR2 SVGAGI. V lost 5 bases and J lost 4, with 15 bases in between. This CDR3 is built from 15 residues. CDR3 DNA: TGTGCCAGCAGTCCCCCGCGGGTCGGCGGAAACACCATATATTTT. Protein: CASSPPRVGGNTIYF.